The 28 T cell receptor beta chains below all came from one sample that was sequenced in a study of blood T cells in healthy people across ages. Sample-barcoded 5' priming and a J-beta primer mix drove a second PCR of about 6 to 12 cycles. TCRdb reanalysed the 5' RACE reads using MiXCR and keeps one entry per CDR3 protein. The table lists fewer than 950,000 distinct CDR3 sequences, approximately 55% of them singletons. The sample consisted of blood. The receptor set was obtained from a man older than 75 in good health.

The chain is built from TRBV6-2 or TRBV6-3 and TRBJ2-7, with 14 bases matching TRBD2. CDR3 length equals 17 residues. The germline V gene has CDR1 MNHEY and CDR2 SVGEGT. The V segment lost 4 bases and the J segment 0 bases; nucleotides outside the gene matches: 5. The CDR3 nucleotides read TGTGCCAGCAGTTTGGGACTAGCGGGAGTCACCTCCTACGAGCAGTACTTC. This sequence encodes CASSLGLAGVTSYEQYF.

V is TRBV20-1 and J is TRBJ2-1; unclear D gene. V lost 0 bases, J lost 8 bases, and 5 bases lay in between. Germline V gene sequence: CDR1 DFQATT, CDR2 SNEGSKA (reference sequence). The CDR3 consists of 11 residues. The CDR3 protein is CSARDPHEQFF. DNA of the CDR3: TGCAGTGCTAGAGATCCCCATGAGCAGTTCTTC.

This rearrangement joins TRBV29-1 to TRBJ1-1, with D possibly being TRBD1 (5 bases). Germline V gene data show CDR1 as SQVTM and CDR2 as ANQGSEA. This CDR3 spans 10 amino acids. Trimming shortened V by 3 bases and J by 10 bases, and 9 bases separated the two germline ends. The DNA of the CDR3 is TGCAGCGTTGACCTGGACACAGCTTTCTTT. Translating gives CSVDLDTAFF.

The chain links TRBV9 to TRBJ1-6; D unresolved. This CDR3 has 13 residues. With 0 bases removed from V and 6 bases from J, the gap between germline ends came to 4 bases. Germline assignment: CDR1 SGDLS and CDR2 YYNGEE. The CDR3 nucleotides are TGTGCCAGCAGCGTAGGTCCTAATTCACCCCTCCACTTT. This codes for CASSVGPNSPLHF.

The chain recombines TRBV9 with TRBJ1-2; D is uncertain. Germline V CDR1 and CDR2: SGDLS, YYNGEE. Trimming shortened V by 0 bases and J by 8 bases, and 8 bases separated the two germline ends. The CDR3 has 12 amino acids. For the CDR3, the DNA is TGTGCCAGCAGCGTAGCGGAGAGGGGCTACACCTTC. Encoded protein: CASSVAERGYTF.

The chain links TRBV12-3 or TRBV12-4 to TRBJ1-2; D not resolved. Trimming took 4 bases from V and 1 from J, leaving 4 bases between them. The CDR3 contains 12 residues. CDR3 sequence reads: CASSSHNYGYTF. CDR3 in DNA: TGTGCCAGCAGTTCCCATAACTATGGCTACACCTTC.

This clonotype was detected only a few times. The genes are TRBV5-5 and TRBJ2-7, with TRBD1 as a possible D gene (6 bases). The germline CDR1 and CDR2 sequences are SGHKS and YYEKEE (reference sequence). The CDR3 spans 14 residues. V was cut by 0 bases and J by 2 bases, with 9 bases left in between. In DNA form, the CDR3 reads TGTGCCAGCAGCTTGGTGGGGACAACCTACGAGCAGTACTTC. Translation: CASSLVGTTYEQYF. Together with reference TRBV5-5 and TRBJ2-7, the CDR3 gives the full variable domain: DAGVTQSPTHLIKTRGQQVTLRCSPISGHKSVSWYQQVLGQGPQFIFQYYEKEERGRGNFPDRFSARQFPNYSSELNVNALLLGDSALYLCASSLVGTTYEQYFGPGTRLTVT.

In its sample, this clonotype was seen a few times. The V call is TRBV12-3 or TRBV12-4, the J call TRBJ2-7, with TRBD2 identical over 9 bases. The CDR3 consists of 14 residues. V was clipped by 6 bases and J by 9 bases; unmatched bases: 12. DNA of the CDR3: TGTGCCAGCAGAAGGACTAGCGAATCTGTACGGCAGTACTTC. This codes for CASRRTSESVRQYF.

The V gene is TRBV20-1, the J gene TRBJ2-5, with TRBD2 identical over 13 bases. The DNA matches TRBJ2-7 better at its end, which makes the J call doubtful. This CDR3 is built from 15 residues. Germline CDR1 reads DFQATT; CDR2 reads SNEGSKA (reference sequence). For the CDR3, the DNA is TGCAGTGCTAGAGCTAGGGGACTAGCGGGATACGAGCAGTACTTC. As protein: CSARARGLAGYEQYF.

This clonotype was picked up a small number of times. The chain links TRBV5-1 to TRBJ2-1; 8 bases map to TRBD1. Germline trimming cut 5 bases from V and 2 bases from J; bases unmatched to any gene: 9. The CDR3 length is 16 residues. The germline V gene has CDR1 SGHRS and CDR2 YFSETQ. Here the CDR3 DNA reads TGCGCCAGCAGTACGACCGGGACAGGCGCCTACAATGAGCAGTTCTTC. It specifies CASSTTGTGAYNEQFF.

This clonotype was counted between two and nine times. The CDR3 DNA follows: TGCAGCGTTGACAGGGACGGGGGGACAGAGACCCAGTACTTC. It codes for CSVDRDGGTETQYF. The chain employs TRBV29-1 and TRBJ2-5, with TRBD2 identical over 7 bases. CDR1 is SQVTM and CDR2 is ANQGSEA in the germline V gene. Trimming at V came to 3 bases and at J to 4 bases, leaving 8 bases not matched to a gene. The CDR3 contains 14 residues.

This chain joins TRBV19 and TRBJ2-5; 7 bases match TRBD2. Trimming removed 5 bases from V and 11 bases from J; junction bases left unmatched: 14. Germline V gives CDR1 LNHDA, CDR2 SQIVND (reference sequence). The CDR3 sequence is 14 residues long. The CDR3 sequence is CASSDGGSYNEQYF. Here the CDR3 DNA reads TGTGCCAGTAGTGATGGCGGGAGTTACAATGAGCAGTACTTC.

The chain links TRBV14 to TRBJ2-7, with 13 bases lining up with TRBD2. The trim removed 4 bases at V and 0 bases at J, leaving 3 bases unmatched. Germline assignment: CDR1 SGHDN and CDR2 FVKESK. This CDR3 is 16 amino acids long. The CDR3 protein is CASSRRTSGSSYEQYF. The CDR3 DNA follows: TGTGCCAGCAGCCGTCGGACTAGCGGGAGCTCCTACGAGCAGTACTTC.

The chain recombines TRBV7-9 with TRBJ1-2; 7 bases agree with TRBD1. This CDR3 comprises 14 residues. V gave up 4 bases and J gave up 4 bases; unmatched junction bases: 6. Germline V gene sequence: CDR1 SEHNR, CDR2 FQNEAQ (reference sequence). The CDR3 loop reads CASSWGTDLYGYTF. DNA for the CDR3: TGTGCCAGCAGCTGGGGGACAGACCTCTATGGCTACACCTTC.

This chain links TRBV27 with TRBJ1-2; no clear D. The V gene's germline CDR1 is MNHEY and CDR2 SMNVEV (reference sequence). The CDR3 length is 14 residues. V lost 3 bases and J 4 bases, leaving 12 bases between the germline ends. This CDR3 is CASSLYGVGYGYTF. The CDR3 DNA follows: TGTGCCAGCAGTTTGTATGGGGTCGGCTATGGCTACACCTTC.

The chain carries TRBV5-1 and TRBJ2-7; D is possibly TRBD1 (6 bases). This CDR3 contains 15 residues. V was cut by 2 bases and J by 2 bases, with 14 bases left in between. From germline, CDR1 is SGHRS and CDR2 YFSETQ. The CDR3, as DNA: TGCGCCAGCAGCTTAGGACAGACCATTACCTACGAGCAGTACTTC. Protein sequence: CASSLGQTITYEQYF.

V is TRBV7-2 and J is TRBJ1-6; TRBD1 matches at 9 bases. Trimming took 1 base from V and 7 from J; bases not matched to a gene: 5. The germline V gene has CDR1 SGHTA and CDR2 FQGNSA. The CDR3 has 16 amino acids. The DNA of the CDR3 is TGTGCCAGCAGCTTAGGGGGACAGGGAGGAAATTCACCCCTCCACTTT. Translating gives CASSLGGQGGNSPLHF.

V is TRBV5-1 and J is TRBJ2-1; 7 bases agree with TRBD2. Germline V gene data show CDR1 as SGHRS and CDR2 as YFSETQ. CDR3 length equals 15 residues. V dropped 9 bases and J dropped 8; count of bases not matched to a gene: 17. CDR3 nucleotide sequence: TGCGCCACAAAGCAAATCCTGGGAGGGCCCCATGAGCAGTTCTTC. This sequence encodes CATKQILGGPHEQFF. Variable domain in full (rest from reference TRBV5-1 and TRBJ2-1): KAGVTQTPRYLIKTRGQQVTLSCSPISGHRSVSWYQQTPGQGLQFLFEYFSETQRNKGNFPGRFSGRQFSNSRSEMNVSTLELGDSALYLCATKQILGGPHEQFFGPGTRLTVL.

This clonotype was picked up one time. The chain links TRBV2 to TRBJ2-1; TRBD1 agrees at 7 bases. After removal of 8 bases from V and 8 bases from J, the junction contained 15 bases not matched to a gene. Per germline, CDR1 SNHLY and CDR2 FYNNEI. This CDR3 comprises 15 residues. The CDR3: CASGGMRQGFYEQFF. The CDR3 region has the DNA TGTGCCAGCGGAGGCATGAGACAGGGATTCTATGAGCAGTTCTTC.

This clonotype was observed a few times. The chain uses TRBV27 and TRBJ2-7; 9 nucleotides agree with TRBD2. The CDR3 spans 14 residues. Germline CDR1 is MNHEY and CDR2 is SMNVEV (reference sequence). Losses at the gene ends were 6 bases for V and 0 bases for J; bases not matched to a gene: 3. The CDR3 DNA sequence: TGTGCCAGCAGCTGGACTAGCGTCTCCTACGAGCAGTACTTC. Its translation is CASSWTSVSYEQYF.

This chain links TRBV29-1 with TRBJ2-5; D not resolved. Germline CDR1 SQVTM, CDR2 ANQGSEA. V was clipped by 5 bases and J by 7 bases, with 14 bases between them. This CDR3 region has 12 residues. The CDR3 DNA is TGCAGCGTTTTGGTCACAGAGTGGACCCAGTACTTC. The encoded protein is CSVLVTEWTQYF.

About this clonotype itself: A much larger clone is a single base away; this may be a read error. The chain is built from TRBV11-2 and TRBJ2-7, with D perhaps TRBD1 or TRBD2 (5 bases each). Germline assignment: CDR1 SGHAT and CDR2 FQNNGV. This CDR3 is 13 amino acids long. V lost 0 bases and J 5 bases, leaving 8 bases between the germline ends. The CDR3 DNA follows: TGTGCCAGCAGCTTAGACGGGGACGACGAGCAGTACTTC. It specifies CASSLDGDDEQYF.

The genes are TRBV20-1 and TRBJ2-1, with a weak D call TRBD2 (7 bases). From germline, CDR1 is DFQATT and CDR2 SNEGSKA (reference sequence). This CDR3 contains 17 residues. The ends were cut back, 0 bases at V and 13 bases at J, with 28 bases in the middle. The CDR3 region is CSARDQGLEGRVKTQFF. Here the CDR3 DNA reads TGCAGTGCTAGAGATCAGGGGTTGGAAGGGAGGGTAAAGACCCAGTTCTTC.

This chain uses TRBV5-1 with TRBJ2-1, with D unclear. The V end was cut by 0 bases, the J end by 0 bases, with 7 bases between. Germline V lookup: CDR1 SGHRS, CDR2 YFSETQ. The CDR3 spans 15 residues. CDR3 in amino acids: CASSLESVSYNEQFF. CDR3 coding DNA: TGCGCCAGCAGCTTGGAGTCAGTCTCCTACAATGAGCAGTTCTTC.

The V and J genes are TRBV25-1 and TRBJ2-2; either TRBD1 or TRBD2 may fit D (5 bases each). Germline V gives CDR1 MGHDK, CDR2 SYGVNS. V was trimmed by 2 bases and J by 5 bases, leaving 12 bases between them. The CDR3 runs to 15 residues. The CDR3 bases are TGTGCCAGCAGTGAACGGGGCACTCGAACCGGGGAGCTGTTTTTT. This gives the protein CASSERGTRTGELFF. The entire variable domain, with the rest obtained from reference TRBV25-1 and TRBJ2-2, is as follows: EADIYQTPRYLVIGTGKKITLECSQTMGHDKMYWYQQDPGMELHLIHYSYGVNSTEKGDLSSESTVSRIRTEHFPLTLESARPSHTSQYLCASSERGTRTGELFFGEGSRLTVL.

The chain joins TRBV10-3 to TRBJ2-5; D tentatively fits TRBD1 or TRBD2 (5 bases each). The J call may be mistaken, given a closer DNA end match to TRBJ2-7. In germline, CDR1 is ENHRY, CDR2 SYGVKD. The CDR3 runs 16 residues. CDR3 bases: TGTGCCATCAGTGACACCGGGGCCTCAAGCACCTACGAGCAGTACTTC. It codes for CAISDTGASSTYEQYF.

V gene TRBV4-2 combines with J gene TRBJ2-1, with a weak D call TRBD2 (5 bases). The germline V gene encodes CDR1 LGHNA and CDR2 YNFKEQ. The V gene lost 4 bases and the J gene lost 10 bases, with 14 bases spanning the gap. The CDR3 spans 13 residues. The CDR3 spells CASSPGGVGEQFF. DNA for the CDR3: TGTGCCAGCAGCCCAGGAGGAGTTGGGGAGCAGTTCTTC.

This chain connects TRBV19 to TRBJ1-4; D may be TRBD1 (5 bases). The CDR3 runs 14 residues. The germline V gene has CDR1 LNHDA and CDR2 SQIVND (reference sequence). The V end was cut by 5 bases, the J end by 12 bases, with 19 bases between. CDR3 residues: CASSADNLGKELFF. The CDR3 region has the DNA TGTGCCAGTAGTGCGGACAACCTCGGAAAGGAACTGTTTTTT.